This TCR beta chain was identified during a study of T cell responses to AZD1222 COVID-19 vaccine (TCRdb year 2021). About the full investigation: TCR sequencing covered roughly 230 trial participants: 207 given two doses of AZD1222 and around 25 given two doses of MenACWY control vaccine. Trial participants were enrolled by age into 18-55, 56-69 and 70-plus year subgroups, with roughly 150, 30 and 60 TCR-sequenced participants respectively.

The meaning of the sample's time point label: about 28 days (+/-7) after the second vaccine dose. AZD1222 recipients with second doses at about 4 weeks or about 12 weeks were pooled, because spike-specific TCR depth and breadth did not differ between schedules. The vaccinee samples were drawn from two UK trials, COV001 and COV002, one of which was a single-blind randomized controlled phase 2/3 trial testing AZD1222 (ChAdOx1 nCoV-19) in healthy adults. For TCRbeta chain sequencing, PBMC samples were collected from trial participants at day 0 and at day 28 after the second dose. What the authors observed across the whole study: Nearly half of unique spike-specific TCRs reportedly recognized epitopes outside regions mutated in the B.1.351 and B.1.1.7 variants. Because no samples from the day 14 peak response were available, repertoires could be characterized only after the peak T cell response. Participants were mostly white British, with more females than males. The authors suggested clonal diversity may have been underestimated. Conclusions about previously exposed vaccinees are limited, since just five to seven AZD1222 recipients were seropositive for SARS-CoV-2 at baseline. The 56-69-year group was small, and its depth increase did not reach significance, likely because of low power. CD4 TCRs associated with the vaccine covered the entire spike protein, and the dominant responses were in regions 160-218 and 743-854. After two AZD1222 doses, both the breadth and the depth of spike-specific TCRs were significantly higher than at day 0 and than in MenACWY recipients.

A note on this clone: Its antigen specificity is not known. No base-level quality is on record; no much larger clone is a single base apart.

The CDR3 regions of human TCRbeta chains were subjected to immunosequencing. The authors' pipeline ran thus. TCRs in the repertoires were matched against a reference library of SARS-CoV-2-specific TCRs that had been generated with the MIRA antigen-specificity platform. Breadth was defined as the fraction of unique TCRs that were SARS-CoV-2-associated. Depth was defined as the fraction of total T cells that were SARS-CoV-2-associated. Using the MIRA data, every spike-specific TCR was mapped to the spike region that the TCR reacted to and assigned to either a CD4 or a CD8 class. Log10-transformed breadth and depth values were compared by one-way ANOVA with Sidak's multiple comparisons tests. The clones in this table, taken by TCRdb from immuneACCESS, are in-frame only. Not every clone is retained; where verified, under half of the shortfall comes from an unresolved V gene, and the cause of the rest is unknown. V and J calls and clone size are given by that table; D and trimming were obtained from the DNA. A total of about 160,000 clones appear in this sample, approximately 88% of them only once. The leading ten clones occupy 4% to 5.5% of the sample.

The CDR3 covers 14 residues, taking in both the cysteine and the phenylalanine. The kept DNA is CDR3 alone, 42 bases in frame from the first base. The germline V and J ends show losses of 2 bases and 7 bases respectively, and no gene match explains 5 bases of the junction. From a lookup of the germline V gene, CDR1 and CDR2 are SGHRS and YFSETQ. Specimen: peripheral blood, collected 28 days after the second AZD1222 dose. The rearranged segments are TRBV5-1 and TRBJ1-4, and 7 junction bases match TRBD1. The sequence was obtained from an adult who received the AZD1222 COVID-19 vaccine. The bases are TGCGCCAGCAGCTTAAGAGGGGGCTCTGAAAAACTGTTTTTT. It codes for CASSLRGGSEKLFF. This CDR3, with the reference TRBV5-1 and TRBJ1-4 proteins standing in past its ends, gives the full variable domain KAGVTQTPRYLIKTRGQQVTLSCSPISGHRSVSWYQQTPGQGLQFLFEYFSETQRNKGNFPGRFSGRQFSNSRSEMNVSTLELGDSALYLCASSLRGGSEKLFFGSGTQLSVL.